What follows are 15 T cell receptor beta chains derived from one specimen sequenced in a study of T cells after yellow fever vaccination. TCRdb re-called the 5' RACE reads through MiXCR, storing one row per CDR3 protein. The sample has around 70,000 distinct CDR3 sequences, about 6.6% seen once; the top ten hold around 35%. The specimen was CD8+ T cells sorted from PBMCs, collected 5 days after the first yellow fever vaccination. Source of these receptors: a man aged 18 to 29 who received the YFV17D yellow fever vaccine.

This clonotype has at least ten counts. This chain connects TRBV18 to TRBJ1-2, with D possibly matching TRBD1 (5 bases). Germline-derived CDR1 and CDR2 are KGHSH and LQKENI. Trimming cost V 0 bases and J 0 bases, with 11 bases left between them. The CDR3 is made up of 16 amino acids. The CDR3 spells CASSPPSQGPNYGYTF. CDR3 in DNA: TGTGCCAGCTCACCACCGTCGCAGGGACCTAACTATGGCTACACCTTC.

This clonotype was counted between two and nine times. The chain is built from TRBV2 and TRBJ2-1; D gene uncertain. The CDR3 is 12 residues long. The germline CDR1 and CDR2 sequences are SNHLY and FYNNEI. Trimming cost V 3 bases and J 6 bases, with 6 bases left between them. The CDR3 DNA follows: TGTGCCAGCAGTGACACGGTCAATGAGCAGTTCTTC. The encoded protein is CASSDTVNEQFF.

The table lists this clonotype with many counts. The chain has TRBV12-3 or TRBV12-4 and TRBJ2-1; D is unresolved. CDR3 length: 15 residues. The V end lost 6 bases, the J end lost 0 bases, and 12 bases lay between the germline ends. The CDR3 protein is CASRRYLDSYNEQFF. The CDR3 nucleotides are TGTGCCAGCAGGCGATACTTGGACTCCTACAATGAGCAGTTCTTC.

This clonotype was recorded a few times. This chain links TRBV19 with TRBJ2-5; 7 nucleotides align to TRBD1. J gave up 6 bases and V 9 bases, and 16 bases lay outside the gene matches. The CDR3 totals 15 residues. CDR1 is LNHDA, CDR2 SQIVND, per germline (reference sequence). Here the CDR3 reads CASQPSYRGVKTQYF. The CDR3 coding sequence is TGTGCCAGCCAGCCTTCCTACAGGGGTGTGAAGACCCAGTACTTC.

Many counts were recorded for this clonotype. The chain combines TRBV20-1 with TRBJ2-1, with TRBD2 identical over 12 bases. Trimming took 3 bases from V and 4 from J; bases not matched to a gene: 16. There are 19 residues in the CDR3. Germline loops: CDR1 DFQATT, CDR2 SNEGSKA (reference sequence). The CDR3 loop is CSARLLAGGPGVAYNEQFF. DNA for the CDR3: TGCAGTGCTAGGTTGCTAGCGGGGGGGCCTGGAGTAGCTTACAATGAGCAGTTCTTC.

Only a few counts were recorded for this clonotype. V is TRBV11-2 and J is TRBJ2-2, with D possibly being TRBD1 (7 bases). Germline V gene data show CDR1 as SGHAT and CDR2 as FQNNGV. V was cut by 0 bases and J by 0 bases, with 29 bases left in between. This CDR3 is 23 amino acids long. The CDR3 DNA is TGTGCCAGCAGCTTAGATCTCTTTACAGGGGAGAGGGATAGCGGTTCGAACACCGGGGAGCTGTTTTTT. Amino acids: CASSLDLFTGERDSGSNTGELFF. The full variable domain, with the rest looked up from reference TRBV11-2 and TRBJ2-2, is EAGVAQSPRYKIIEKRQSVAFWCNPISGHATLYWYQQILGQGPKLLIQFQNNGVVDDSQLPKDRFSAERLKGVDSTLKIQPAKLEDSAVYLCASSLDLFTGERDSGSNTGELFFGEGSRLTVL.

At least ten counts were recorded for this clonotype. The rearrangement links TRBV14 to TRBJ2-3, with a possible D match to TRBD1 (6 bases). Trimming took off 0 bases at V and 4 bases at J, with 17 bases between the two ends. The germline V gene encodes CDR1 SGHDN and CDR2 FVKESK. CDR3 size: 17 residues. CDR3 amino acids: CASSQEGWGRGPDTQYF. As DNA, the CDR3 is TGTGCCAGCAGCCAAGAGGGTTGGGGCAGGGGTCCAGATACGCAGTATTTT.

A few counts support this clonotype. Mismatch with germline at one junction end may stem from a read error. V is TRBV12-3 or TRBV12-4 and J is TRBJ2-1; 13 bases line up with TRBD2. CDR3 length: 18 amino acids. The CDR3 here is CACSRTSGGAYVIPEQFF. DNA for the CDR3: TGTGCCTGCAGTCGTACTAGCGGGGGGGCCTACGTGATACCTGAGCAGTTCTTC.

This clonotype has only a few counts. The V call is TRBV7-9, the J call TRBJ1-5; no firm D call. The germline gives CDR1 SEHNR, CDR2 FQNEAQ (reference sequence). Trimming took off 5 bases at V and 7 bases at J, with 12 bases between the two ends. This CDR3 has 13 residues. CDR3 bases: TGTGCCAGCAGCCCTTATCCAGGACAGCCCCAGCATTTT. Amino acids: CASSPYPGQPQHF.

This clonotype was counted many times. The chain couples TRBV20-1 to TRBJ1-6; 8 bases match TRBD1. J was trimmed by 8 bases and V by 0 bases; bases with no gene match: 18. This CDR3 has 19 residues. Germline values: CDR1 DFQATT, CDR2 SNEGSKA (reference sequence). CDR3 DNA: TGCAGTGCTAGAGATCCCCAAATTCAGGGGGCGCCTTCGTATTCACCCCTCCACTTT. It is translated as CSARDPQIQGAPSYSPLHF.

This clonotype was found a few times. The gene calls are TRBV4-3 and TRBJ1-6; D is unresolved. This CDR3 comprises 13 residues. CDR1 LGHNA and CDR2 YSLEER come from the germline V gene. The V end lost 4 bases, the J end lost 8 bases, and 9 bases lay between the germline ends. The CDR3: CASSPGTYSPLHF. For the CDR3, the DNA is TGCGCCAGCAGCCCCGGAACCTATTCACCCCTCCACTTT.

This clonotype came up a few times. The chain is built from TRBV5-4 and TRBJ1-2; D may be TRBD1 (6 bases). The CDR3 is 14 amino acids. Germline lookup yields CDR1 SGHNT and CDR2 YYREEE (reference sequence). The V end lost 6 bases, the J end lost 3 bases, and 15 bases lay between the germline ends. DNA of the CDR3: TGTGCCAGCACCTGGACAGAAAGCGACTATGGCTACACCTTC. Protein: CASTWTESDYGYTF.

This clonotype was found a few times. The chain recombines TRBV4-3 with TRBJ2-7, with D possibly matching TRBD1 (6 bases). Germline CDR1 reads LGHNA; CDR2 reads YSLEER. V lost 0 bases and J 2 bases, leaving 11 bases between the germline ends. The CDR3 spans 15 residues. CDR3 coding DNA: TGCGCCAGCAGCCAAGAAGGGGGTCTAGCCTACGAGCAGTACTTC. Translating gives CASSQEGGLAYEQYF.

The J gene is TRBJ2-7, the V gene TRBV6-1; TRBD1 might be the D (6 bases). Between the trimmed V and J ends, which lost 7 bases and 5 bases, there was a span of 15 bases. The V gene's germline CDR1 is MNHNS and CDR2 SASEGT. This CDR3 region has 13 residues. The CDR3 DNA is TGTGCCAGCAATCTACAGGGCGTCCACGAGCAGTACGTC. It yields the protein CASNLQGVHEQYV.

This clonotype was picked up a small number of times. The V gene is TRBV29-1, the J gene TRBJ2-7; 7 nucleotides line up with TRBD2. The junction had 4 bases not matched to a gene; V was cut back by 6 bases and J by 2 bases. The CDR3 totals 12 residues. Germline V gene sequence: CDR1 SQVTM, CDR2 ANQGSEA. The chain's CDR3 is CSVTAGAYEQYF. CDR3 coding DNA: TGCAGCGTAACCGCGGGGGCCTACGAGCAGTACTTC.